This T cell receptor (beta chain) was sequenced during a study of CDR3 diversity in severe acne (dated by TCRdb to the late 2010s). Concerning this clonotype: Its cognate antigen has yet to be identified. Base qualities are missing; no much larger clone stands one base away.

From cysteine to phenylalanine, the CDR3 is 17 amino acids long. The sequence is cut down to CDR3 DNA, 51 bases in frame from base 1. In the germline V gene, CDR1 corresponds to ENHRY and CDR2 to SYGVKD. V sheds 0 bases and J sheds 5 bases, leaving 18 bases between their ends. The method was PCR. TCRdb shows the sequencer as Illumina HiSeq 2000. TCRdb cleaned the public reads at Q25 with fastp, built clones with MiXCR and kept in-frame beta chains. Entries are consolidated by CDR3 protein sequence, retaining the most common genes and DNA. The table for this sample lists 89,000 or so distinct CDR3 sequences; 45% to 50% of them were counted only once. The top ten clonotypes cover about 9.5% of the sample.

This TCR derives from a male donor in good health, serving as a control. Rearrangement joined TRBV10-3 to TRBJ2-3, with TRBD2 perhaps the D gene, on 6 matching bases. The sequenced sample consisted of blood. The CDR3 region reads CAISESSSGPRGDTQYF. The sequenced DNA is TGTGCCATCAGTGAGTCTTCAAGCGGACCGCGGGGAGATACGCAGTATTTT.